In its sample, the clone carrying this T cell receptor beta chain was seen a few times. Its target is not known. Researchers took RNA transcripts and amplified TCR beta CDR3 regions from them. Second-round multiplex PCR followed a first-round RT-PCR using HTBI primers. TCRdb reprocessed the multiplex PCR reads with MiXCR, giving one entry per CDR3 protein. The sample yields about 590,000 distinct CDR3 sequences, under 45% seen once. The hyperthyroidism patients, aged 18 to 65, had been newly diagnosed, with under 2 months' duration. Pregnancy or lactation, uncontrolled infections and other autoimmune diseases were grounds for excluding patients. Orbital computed tomography, together with clinical symptoms, serum thyroxine, TRAb and thyroid ultrasound, was used for diagnosis. This sample was taken from a study of Graves' ophthalmopathy and Graves' hyperthyroidism. Broader study findings: Ophthalmopathy progression was predicted with roughly 68% sensitivity and about 72% specificity.

The CDR3 is made up of 13 amino acids. V was pared by 7 bases and J by 7 bases, with 16 bases between. CDR1 is SQVTM, CDR2 ANQGSEA, per germline. This TCR came from an adult man with Graves' hyperthyroidism. Sequenced sample: peripheral blood or thyroid tissue (not recorded which). The chain employs TRBV29-1 and TRBJ1-4; D is uncertain. CDR3 protein: CSAAVGGSEKLFF. For the CDR3, the DNA is TGCAGCGCCGCGGTTGGTGGTAGTGAAAAACTGTTTTTT. The full variable domain, in which reference TRBV29-1 and TRBJ1-4 provide the parts outside the CDR3, is SAVISQKPSRDICQRGTSLTIQCQVDSQVTMMFWYRQQPGQSLTLIATANQGSEATYESGFVIDKFPISRPNLTFSTLTVSNMSPEDSSIYLCSAAVGGSEKLFFGSGTQLSVL.